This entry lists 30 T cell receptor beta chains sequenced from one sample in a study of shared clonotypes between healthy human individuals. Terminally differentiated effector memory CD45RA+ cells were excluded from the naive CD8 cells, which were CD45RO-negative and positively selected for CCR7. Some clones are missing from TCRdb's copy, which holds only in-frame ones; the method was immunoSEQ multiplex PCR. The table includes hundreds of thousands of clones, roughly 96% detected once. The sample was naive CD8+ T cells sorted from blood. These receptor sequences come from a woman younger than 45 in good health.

The CDR3 loop reads CASSSRQGVDTQYF. The CDR3 DNA is TGTGCCAGCTCATCCCGACAGGGGGTAGATACGCAGTATTTT. The chain uses TRBV18 and TRBJ2-3, with TRBD1 identical over 9 bases. J lost 5 bases, V lost 5 bases, and 5 bases had no gene match. Germline loops: CDR1 KGHSH, CDR2 LQKENI. The length of the CDR3 is 14 residues.

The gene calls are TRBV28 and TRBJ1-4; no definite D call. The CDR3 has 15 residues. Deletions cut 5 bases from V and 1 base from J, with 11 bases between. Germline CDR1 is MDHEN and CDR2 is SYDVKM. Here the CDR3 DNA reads TGTGCCAGCAGTACCTTCCCAGGAACTAATGAAAAACTGTTTTTT. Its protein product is CASSTFPGTNEKLFF.

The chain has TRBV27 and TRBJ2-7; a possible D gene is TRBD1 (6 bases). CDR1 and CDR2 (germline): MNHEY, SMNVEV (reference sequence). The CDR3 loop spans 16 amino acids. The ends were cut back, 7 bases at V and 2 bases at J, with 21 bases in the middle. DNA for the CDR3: TGTGCCAGCACCAAGGGCCCCGGGACAAAGACCTACGAGCAGTACTTC. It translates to CASTKGPGTKTYEQYF.

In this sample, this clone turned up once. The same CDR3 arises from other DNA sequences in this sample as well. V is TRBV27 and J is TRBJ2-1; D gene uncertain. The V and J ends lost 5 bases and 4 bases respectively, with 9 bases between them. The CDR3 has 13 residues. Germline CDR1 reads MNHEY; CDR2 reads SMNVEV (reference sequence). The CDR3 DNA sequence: TGTGCCAGCAGTACCGACTCGTACAATGAGCAGTTCTTC. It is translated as CASSTDSYNEQFF.

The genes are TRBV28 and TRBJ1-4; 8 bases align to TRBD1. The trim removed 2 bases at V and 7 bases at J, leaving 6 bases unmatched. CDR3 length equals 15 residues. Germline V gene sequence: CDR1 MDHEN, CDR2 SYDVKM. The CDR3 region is CASSLMQGASEKLFF. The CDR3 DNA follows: TGTGCCAGCAGTTTAATGCAGGGGGCGAGTGAAAAACTGTTTTTT.

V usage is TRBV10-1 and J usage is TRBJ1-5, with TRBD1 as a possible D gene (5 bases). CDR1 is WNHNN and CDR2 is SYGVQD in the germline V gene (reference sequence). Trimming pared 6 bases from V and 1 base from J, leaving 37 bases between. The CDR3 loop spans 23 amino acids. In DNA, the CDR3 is TGCGCCAGCAGCGTAGGGCCCTTTAAAGACCCGAATTCCGGGGAGGGGAGCAATCAGCCCCAGCATTTT. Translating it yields CASSVGPFKDPNSGEGSNQPQHF.

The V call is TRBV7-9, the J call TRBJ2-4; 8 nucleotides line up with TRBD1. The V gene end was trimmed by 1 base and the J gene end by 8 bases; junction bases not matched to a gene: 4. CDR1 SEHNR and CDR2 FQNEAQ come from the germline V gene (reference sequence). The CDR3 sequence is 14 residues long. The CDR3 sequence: CASSLVGQVDIQYF. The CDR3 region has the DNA TGTGCCAGCAGCTTAGTGGGACAGGTAGACATTCAGTACTTC.

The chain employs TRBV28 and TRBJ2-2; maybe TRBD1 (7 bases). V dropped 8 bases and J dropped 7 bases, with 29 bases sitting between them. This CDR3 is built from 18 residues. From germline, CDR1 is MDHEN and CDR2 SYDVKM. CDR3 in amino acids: CASGRTSAGGSAGGELFF. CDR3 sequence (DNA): TGTGCCAGCGGTCGGACATCAGCAGGGGGGAGCGCGGGCGGGGAGCTGTTTTTT.

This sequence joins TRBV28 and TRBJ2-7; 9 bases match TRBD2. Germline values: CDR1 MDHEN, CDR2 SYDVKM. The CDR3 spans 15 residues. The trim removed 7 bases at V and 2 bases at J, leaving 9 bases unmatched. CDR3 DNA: TGTGCCAGCACCGACTATAGCGGGAGTCCCTACGAGCAGTACTTC. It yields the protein CASTDYSGSPYEQYF.

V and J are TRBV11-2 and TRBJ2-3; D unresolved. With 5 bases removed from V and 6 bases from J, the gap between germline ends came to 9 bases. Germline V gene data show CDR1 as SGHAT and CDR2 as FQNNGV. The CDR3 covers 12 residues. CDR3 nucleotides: TGTGCCAGCAGCCCGATCACTGATACGCAGTATTTT. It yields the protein CASSPITDTQYF.

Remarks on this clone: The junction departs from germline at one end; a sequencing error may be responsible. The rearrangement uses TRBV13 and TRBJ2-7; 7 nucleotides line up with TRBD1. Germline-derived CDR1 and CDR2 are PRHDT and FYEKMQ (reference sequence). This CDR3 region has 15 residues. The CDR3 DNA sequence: TGTGCCAGCAGCATAGGGGCAGGGGGTTCGAACGAGCAGTACTTC. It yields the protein CASSIGAGGSNEQYF.

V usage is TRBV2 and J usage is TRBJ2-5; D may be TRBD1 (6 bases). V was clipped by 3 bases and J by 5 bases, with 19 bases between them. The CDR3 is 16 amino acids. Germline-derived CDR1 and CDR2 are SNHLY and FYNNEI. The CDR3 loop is CASSETQGIALETQYF. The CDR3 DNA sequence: TGTGCCAGCAGTGAGACACAGGGTATAGCCCTGGAGACCCAGTACTTC.

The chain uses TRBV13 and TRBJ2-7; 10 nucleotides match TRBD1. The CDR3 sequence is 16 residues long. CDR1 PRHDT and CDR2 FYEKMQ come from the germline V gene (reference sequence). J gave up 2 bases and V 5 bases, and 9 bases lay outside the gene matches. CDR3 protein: CASSATRDRGAYEQYF. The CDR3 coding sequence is TGTGCCAGCAGCGCTACCCGGGACAGGGGCGCCTACGAGCAGTACTTC.

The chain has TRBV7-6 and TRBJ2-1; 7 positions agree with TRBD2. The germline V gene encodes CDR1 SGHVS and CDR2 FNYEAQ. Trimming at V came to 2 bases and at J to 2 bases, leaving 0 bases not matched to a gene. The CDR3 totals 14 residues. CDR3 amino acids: CASSLSGTYNEQFF. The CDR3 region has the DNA TGTGCCAGCAGCTTAAGCGGGACCTACAATGAGCAGTTCTTC.

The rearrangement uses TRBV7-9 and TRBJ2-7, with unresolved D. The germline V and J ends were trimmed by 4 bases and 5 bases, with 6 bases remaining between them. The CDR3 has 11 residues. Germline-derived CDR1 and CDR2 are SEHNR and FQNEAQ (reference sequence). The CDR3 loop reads CASSSAHEQYF. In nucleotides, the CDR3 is TGTGCCAGCAGCTCTGCCCACGAGCAGTACTTC.

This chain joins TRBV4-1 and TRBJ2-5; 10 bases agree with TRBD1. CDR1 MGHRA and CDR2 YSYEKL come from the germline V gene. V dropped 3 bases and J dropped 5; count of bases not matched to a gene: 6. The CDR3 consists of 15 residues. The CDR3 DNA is TGCGCCAGCAGCCACCCGACAGGGGGCGAGGAGACCCAGTACTTC. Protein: CASSHPTGGEETQYF.

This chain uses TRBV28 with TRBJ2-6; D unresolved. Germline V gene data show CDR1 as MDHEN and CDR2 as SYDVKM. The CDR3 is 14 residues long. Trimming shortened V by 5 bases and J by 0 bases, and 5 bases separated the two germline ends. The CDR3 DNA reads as TGTGCCAGCAGTGGGCACTCTGGGGCCAACGTCCTGACTTTC. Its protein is CASSGHSGANVLTF.

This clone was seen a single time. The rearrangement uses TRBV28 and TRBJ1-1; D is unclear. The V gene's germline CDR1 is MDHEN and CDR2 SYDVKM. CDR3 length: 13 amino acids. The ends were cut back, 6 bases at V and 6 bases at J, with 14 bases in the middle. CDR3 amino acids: CASREWTYPEAFF. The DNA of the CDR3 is TGTGCCAGCAGGGAGTGGACGTACCCTGAAGCTTTCTTT.

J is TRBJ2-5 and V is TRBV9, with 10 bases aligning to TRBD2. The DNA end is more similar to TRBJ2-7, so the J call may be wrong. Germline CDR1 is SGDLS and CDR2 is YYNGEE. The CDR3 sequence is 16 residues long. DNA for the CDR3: TGTGCCAGCAGCGGAAATCTAGCGGGAGATTATTACGAGCAGTACTTC. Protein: CASSGNLAGDYYEQYF.

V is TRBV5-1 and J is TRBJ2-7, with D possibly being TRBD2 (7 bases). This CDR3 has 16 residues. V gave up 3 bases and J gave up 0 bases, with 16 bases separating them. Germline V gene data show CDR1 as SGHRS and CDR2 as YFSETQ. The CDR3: CASSYYGGRSSYEQYF. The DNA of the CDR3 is TGCGCCAGCAGCTACTACGGGGGGCGTAGCTCCTACGAGCAGTACTTC. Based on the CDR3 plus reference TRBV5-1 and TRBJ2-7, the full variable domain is KAGVTQTPRYLIKTRGQQVTLSCSPISGHRSVSWYQQTPGQGLQFLFEYFSETQRNKGNFPGRFSGRQFSNSRSEMNVSTLELGDSALYLCASSYYGGRSSYEQYFGPGTRLTVT.

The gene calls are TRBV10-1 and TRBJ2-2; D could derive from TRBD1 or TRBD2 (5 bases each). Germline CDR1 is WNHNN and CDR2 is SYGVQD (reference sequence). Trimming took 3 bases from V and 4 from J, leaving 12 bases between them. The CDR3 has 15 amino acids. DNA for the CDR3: TGCGCCAGCAGTGATTGGGGGAACAGCACCGGGGAGCTGTTTTTT. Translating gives CASSDWGNSTGELFF.

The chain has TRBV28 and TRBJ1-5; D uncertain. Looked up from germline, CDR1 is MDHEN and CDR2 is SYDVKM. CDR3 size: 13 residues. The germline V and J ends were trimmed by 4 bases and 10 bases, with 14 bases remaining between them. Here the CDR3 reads CASSWAVISPQHF. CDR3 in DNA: TGTGCCAGCAGTTGGGCGGTAATCAGCCCCCAGCATTTT.

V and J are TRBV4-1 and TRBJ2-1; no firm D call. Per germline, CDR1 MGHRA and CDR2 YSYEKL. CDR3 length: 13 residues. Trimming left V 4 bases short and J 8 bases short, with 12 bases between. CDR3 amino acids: CASSPPRAHEQFF. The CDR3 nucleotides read TGCGCCAGCAGCCCCCCCCGAGCCCATGAGCAGTTCTTC.

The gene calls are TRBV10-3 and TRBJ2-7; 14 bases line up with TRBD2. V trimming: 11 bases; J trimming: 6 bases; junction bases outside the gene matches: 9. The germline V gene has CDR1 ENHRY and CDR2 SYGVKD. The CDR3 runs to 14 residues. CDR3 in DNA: TGTGCCTTCGGGACTAGCGGGAGCCCCTCCGAGCAGTACTTC. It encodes CAFGTSGSPSEQYF.

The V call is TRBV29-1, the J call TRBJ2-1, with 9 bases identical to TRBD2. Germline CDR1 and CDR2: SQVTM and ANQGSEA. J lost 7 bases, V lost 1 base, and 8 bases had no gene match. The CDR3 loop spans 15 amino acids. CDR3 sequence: CSVEGARLAANEQFF. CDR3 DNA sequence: TGCAGCGTTGAAGGGGCTAGACTAGCGGCGAATGAGCAGTTCTTC.

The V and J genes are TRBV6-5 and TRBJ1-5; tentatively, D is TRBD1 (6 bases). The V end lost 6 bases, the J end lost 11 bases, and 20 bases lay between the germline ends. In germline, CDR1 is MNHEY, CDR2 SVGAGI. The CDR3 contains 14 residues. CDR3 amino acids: CASRLQGFAESQHF. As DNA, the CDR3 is TGTGCCAGCAGACTACAGGGTTTTGCAGAGTCCCAGCATTTT.

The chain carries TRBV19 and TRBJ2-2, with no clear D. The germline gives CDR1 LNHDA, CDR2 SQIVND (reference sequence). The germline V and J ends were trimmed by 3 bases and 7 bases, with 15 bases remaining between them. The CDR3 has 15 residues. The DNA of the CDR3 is TGTGCCAGTAGTATTCGTTTAGGGTCGGGCGGGGAGCTGTTTTTT. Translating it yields CASSIRLGSGGELFF. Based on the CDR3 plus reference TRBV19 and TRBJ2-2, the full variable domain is DGGITQSPKYLFRKEGQNVTLSCEQNLNHDAMYWYRQDPGQGLRLIYYSQIVNDFQKGDIAEGYSVSREKKESFPLTVTSAQKNPTAFYLCASSIRLGSGGELFFGEGSRLTVL.

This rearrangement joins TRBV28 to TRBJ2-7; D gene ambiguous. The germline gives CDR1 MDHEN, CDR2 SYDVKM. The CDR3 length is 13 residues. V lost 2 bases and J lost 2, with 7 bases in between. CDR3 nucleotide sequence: TGTGCCAGCAGTTTAATGGGGACCTACGAGCAGTACTTC. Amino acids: CASSLMGTYEQYF. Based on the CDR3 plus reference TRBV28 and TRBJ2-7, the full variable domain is DVKVTQSSRYLVKRTGEKVFLECVQDMDHENMFWYRQDPGLGLRLIYFSYDVKMKEKGDIPEGYSVSREKKERFSLILESASTNQTSMYLCASSLMGTYEQYFGPGTRLTVT.

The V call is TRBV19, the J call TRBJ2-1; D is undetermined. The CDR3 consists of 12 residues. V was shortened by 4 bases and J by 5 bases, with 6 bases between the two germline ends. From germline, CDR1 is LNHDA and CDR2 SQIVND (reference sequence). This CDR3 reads CASSTGHNEQFF. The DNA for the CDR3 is TGTGCCAGTAGTACCGGACACAATGAGCAGTTCTTC.

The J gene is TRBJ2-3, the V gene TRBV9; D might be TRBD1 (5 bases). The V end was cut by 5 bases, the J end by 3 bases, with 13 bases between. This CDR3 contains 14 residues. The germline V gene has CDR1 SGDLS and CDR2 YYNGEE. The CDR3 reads CASRGAGNTDTQYF. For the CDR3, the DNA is TGTGCCAGCAGAGGGGCAGGGAATACAGATACGCAGTATTTT. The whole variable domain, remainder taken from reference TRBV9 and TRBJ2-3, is DSGVTQTPKHLITATGQRVTLRCSPRSGDLSVYWYQQSLDQGLQFLIQYYNGEERAKGNILERFSAQQFPDLHSELNLSSLELGDSALYFCASRGAGNTDTQYFGPGTRLTVL.